This TCR beta chain was recorded in a study of blood T cell repertoires in COVID-19. Study-wide context: The study drew acute and convalescent COVID-19 samples from the United States, Italy and Spain. From T cells, B-cell-depleted T cells, or PBMCs came the material, which was cDNA or gDNA.

Between the trimmed V and J ends, which lost 4 bases and 0 bases, there was a span of 10 bases. From germline, CDR1 is LGHDT and CDR2 YNNKEL (reference sequence). The CDR3 runs to 16 residues. Original methodology: Nucleated cell counts were estimated from reference gene primer amplification. Some clones are missing from TCRdb's copy, which holds only in-frame ones; the method was immunoSEQ multiplex PCR. V and J calls plus clone size are reproduced from that table; the DNA served to infer D and trimming. The sample lists tens of thousands of clones, 85% to 90% occurring once. The sample taken for sequencing was peripheral blood. This clonotype was obtained from a man aged 60-69 years with acute or convalescent COVID-19. The J gene is TRBJ1-6, the V gene TRBV3-1 (or the pseudogene TRBV3-2), with D hard to call. For the CDR3, the DNA is TGTGCCAGCAGCCCCCTTGTCAGCTCCTATAATTCACCCCTCCACTTT. It specifies CASSPLVSSYNSPLHF.